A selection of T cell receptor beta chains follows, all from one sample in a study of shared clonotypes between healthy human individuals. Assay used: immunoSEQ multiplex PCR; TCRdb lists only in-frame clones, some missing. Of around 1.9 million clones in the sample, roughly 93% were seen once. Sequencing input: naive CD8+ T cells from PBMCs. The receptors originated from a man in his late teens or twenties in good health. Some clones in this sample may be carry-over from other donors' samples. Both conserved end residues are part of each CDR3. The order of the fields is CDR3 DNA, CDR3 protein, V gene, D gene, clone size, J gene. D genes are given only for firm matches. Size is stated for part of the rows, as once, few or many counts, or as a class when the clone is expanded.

DNA: TGTGCCAGCAGGGCGTGGGACAGGGGAGGCCAAGAGACCCAGTACTTC
CDR3: CASRAWDRGGQETQYF
V: TRBV7-9
D: TRBD1
size: .
J: TRBJ2-5

DNA: TGCAGCGTCATACATTACTACGAGCAGTACTTC
CDR3: CSVIHYYEQYF
V: TRBV29-1
D: .
size: .
J: TRBJ2-7

DNA: TGTGCCAGTAGTAACCGGGCCAAGTACAGCACAGATACGCAGTATTTT
CDR3: CASSNRAKYSTDTQYF
V: TRBV19
D: .
size: .
J: TRBJ2-3

DNA: TGTGCCAGCAGTGATGGGACAGGGGTGGGCAATCAGCCCCAGCATTTT
CDR3: CASSDGTGVGNQPQHF
V: TRBV27
D: TRBD1
size: .
J: TRBJ1-5

DNA: TGTGCCAGCGGAAGGGGTATACAGTACTTC
CDR3: CASGRGIQYF
V: TRBV19
D: .
size: .
J: TRBJ2-4

DNA: TGCGCCAGCAGCCAAGATTCGCTAGCGGGCCCTCCAGTCTACGAGCAGTACTTC
CDR3: CASSQDSLAGPPVYEQYF
V: TRBV4-1
D: TRBD2
size: .
J: TRBJ2-7

DNA: TGTGCCAGCAGTCCAACTAGATTTGGTCTCACAGATACGCAGTATTTT
CDR3: CASSPTRFGLTDTQYF
V: TRBV27
D: .
size: .
J: TRBJ2-3

DNA: TGTGCCATCAGTGAGGGGCAGGAGAACACCGGGGAGCTGTTTTTT
CDR3: CAISEGQENTGELFF
V: TRBV10-3
D: .
size: .
J: TRBJ2-2

DNA: TGCGCCAGCAGCCCTGAGGGGGCTAGCGGACAAGAGACCCAGTACTTC
CDR3: CASSPEGASGQETQYF
V: TRBV4-3
D: .
size: .
J: TRBJ2-5

DNA: TGTGCCAGCCGATTCGGGGTTGAAGCTTTCTTT
CDR3: CASRFGVEAFF
V: TRBV11-2
D: .
size: .
J: TRBJ1-1

DNA: TGTGCCAGCAGCTTGCCGGGGGACAGGGGGTCTTACGAGCAGTACTTC
CDR3: CASSLPGDRGSYEQYF
V: TRBV5-8
D: TRBD1
size: .
J: TRBJ2-7

DNA: TGTGCCAGCAGCCGCCCGGGGGGGCATGAGCAGTTCTTC
CDR3: CASSRPGGHEQFF
V: TRBV14
D: TRBD2
size: .
J: TRBJ2-1

DNA: TGTGCCAGCAGCTTAGTCAGCCTATACGAGCAGTACTTC
CDR3: CASSLVSLYEQYF
V: TRBV7-2
D: .
size: .
J: TRBJ2-7

DNA: TGCGCCAGCAGCCAAGGACAGGGGGGCCAGCCCCAGCATTTT
CDR3: CASSQGQGGQPQHF
V: TRBV4-1
D: TRBD1
size: .
J: TRBJ1-5

DNA: TGTGCCAGCAGCTCCAGCCGGGACAGGGTCTACGAGCAGTACTTC
CDR3: CASSSSRDRVYEQYF
V: TRBV5-6
D: TRBD1
size: .
J: TRBJ2-7

DNA: TGTGCCAGCAGCTGGACGCCCGGGACGTATCCTGGGGTTAATTCACCCCTCCACTTT
CDR3: CASSWTPGTYPGVNSPLHF
V: TRBV11-2
D: .
size: .
J: TRBJ1-6

DNA: TGTGCCTGGAGTGGGGGAAACGGCTACACCTTC
CDR3: CAWSGGNGYTF
V: TRBV30
D: .
size: .
J: TRBJ1-2

DNA: TGTGCCAGCAGCACCAGGGACAATGAGCAGTTCTTC
CDR3: CASSTRDNEQFF
V: TRBV11-3
D: .
size: .
J: TRBJ2-1

DNA: TGCGCCAGCAGCCAACGGACAGGGGAGTACACTGAAGCTTTCTTT
CDR3: CASSQRTGEYTEAFF
V: TRBV4-1
D: TRBD1
size: few
J: TRBJ1-1

DNA: TGCGCCAGCAGCGAACTGACAGCCAGTATCTACACTGAAGCTTTCTTT
CDR3: CASSELTASIYTEAFF
V: TRBV5-1
D: .
size: .
J: TRBJ1-1

DNA: TGTGCCAGCAGCTTAGGGGTCGATACGCAGTATTTT
CDR3: CASSLGVDTQYF
V: TRBV7-9
D: .
size: .
J: TRBJ2-3

DNA: TGTGCCAGCAGCTTAAAGTCTTTCGGCGGGAGTTTGAGAGATACGCAGTATTTT
CDR3: CASSLKSFGGSLRDTQYF
V: TRBV11-2
D: TRBD2
size: .
J: TRBJ2-3

DNA: TGTGCCAGCAGCCACGCCGGTATAGACATCGGTAATGAGCAGTTCTTC
CDR3: CASSHAGIDIGNEQFF
V: TRBV7-9
D: .
size: .
J: TRBJ2-1

DNA: TGCAGCGTTCAAGGACTAGCGGGAGGGGGAGATACGCAGTATTTT
CDR3: CSVQGLAGGGDTQYF
V: TRBV29-1
D: TRBD2
size: .
J: TRBJ2-3

DNA: TGTGCCAGTCTTTCTGGGGCCAACGTCCTGACTTTC
CDR3: CASLSGANVLTF
V: TRBV19
D: .
size: .
J: TRBJ2-6

DNA: TGTGCCAGCAGTGAAGATCAACAGGGATCAGGTTACGAGCAGTACTTC
CDR3: CASSEDQQGSGYEQYF
V: TRBV25-1
D: .
size: .
J: TRBJ2-7

DNA: TGTGCCAGCAGCGTCGGAACAGGGGGCGCTGGCTACACCTTC
CDR3: CASSVGTGGAGYTF
V: TRBV9
D: TRBD1
size: .
J: TRBJ1-2

DNA: TGTGCCAGCAGCTTAGTCTCTGGCGGGACCCTCTCCTACAATGAGCAGTTCTTC
CDR3: CASSLVSGGTLSYNEQFF
V: TRBV11-2
D: .
size: .
J: TRBJ2-1

DNA: TGTGCCAGTAGTATAGGAGGGCTCACTGAAGCTTTCTTT
CDR3: CASSIGGLTEAFF
V: TRBV19
D: .
size: .
J: TRBJ1-1

DNA: TGTGCCAGCAGTCCAACCATAGCGCCGGGGTACGAGCAGTACTTC
CDR3: CASSPTIAPGYEQYF
V: TRBV27
D: .
size: .
J: TRBJ2-7

DNA: TGTGCCAGCAGCTGGGGACAGACGAACACCGGGGAGCTGTTTTTT
CDR3: CASSWGQTNTGELFF
V: TRBV13
D: TRBD1
size: .
J: TRBJ2-2

DNA: TGTGCCAGCAGTCCGGGACAGGGGCTGATCACCTACGAGCAGTACTTC
CDR3: CASSPGQGLITYEQYF
V: TRBV27
D: TRBD1
size: .
J: TRBJ2-7

DNA: TGTGCCAGCAGCCAAGGTGAAGGGGACTACGAGCAGTACTTC
CDR3: CASSQGEGDYEQYF
V: TRBV4-2
D: .
size: .
J: TRBJ2-7

DNA: TGTGCCAGCAGCTCGACTAAATCGGACAGGGCACTGTACGAGCAGTACTTC
CDR3: CASSSTKSDRALYEQYF
V: TRBV7-9
D: TRBD1
size: .
J: TRBJ2-7

DNA: TGTGCCAGCAGCTCTAATGTAGCGGGAGGGCGCCAGTTCTTC
CDR3: CASSSNVAGGRQFF
V: TRBV7-2
D: TRBD2
size: .
J: TRBJ2-1

DNA: TGTGCCAGCATTGACGCCAATGAGCAGTTCTTC
CDR3: CASIDANEQFF
V: TRBV27
D: .
size: .
J: TRBJ2-1

DNA: TGTGCCAGCAGCCTTCCCTTCCAAGTGGACAAGGGGTACACAGATACGCAGTATTTT
CDR3: CASSLPFQVDKGYTDTQYF
V: TRBV7-2
D: .
size: .
J: TRBJ2-3

DNA: TGTGCCAGCAGCGGCCCCTGGGCACAAGAGACCCAGTACTTC
CDR3: CASSGPWAQETQYF
V: TRBV9
D: .
size: .
J: TRBJ2-5

DNA: TGTGCCAGCGGGGACAGGGATATCTACGAGCAGTACTTC
CDR3: CASGDRDIYEQYF
V: TRBV7-9
D: TRBD1
size: once
J: TRBJ2-7

DNA: TGTGCCAGCAGCTTAGGACGGAACACTGAAGCTTTCTTT
CDR3: CASSLGRNTEAFF
V: TRBV11-2
D: .
size: few
J: TRBJ1-1

DNA: TGTGCCAGCTCTACATCCCGGGACTGGGCCTACGAGCAGTACTTC
CDR3: CASSTSRDWAYEQYF
V: TRBV19
D: .
size: .
J: TRBJ2-7

DNA: TGTGCCAGTAGAAGACTAGCGGGGAGCTCCTACGAGCAGTACTTC
CDR3: CASRRLAGSSYEQYF
V: TRBV19
D: TRBD2
size: .
J: TRBJ2-7

DNA: TGTGCCAGCAGCGACCGGGACAGTACCTACGAGCAGTACTTC
CDR3: CASSDRDSTYEQYF
V: TRBV5-4
D: TRBD1
size: .
J: TRBJ2-7

DNA: TGTGCCAGCTCACCAAACAGGGTCCGGGGAGATACGCAGTATTTT
CDR3: CASSPNRVRGDTQYF
V: TRBV18
D: .
size: .
J: TRBJ2-3

DNA: TGCAGCGTTGAATTGGCTAGCGGGAGAGACGGGGAGCTGTTTTTT
CDR3: CSVELASGRDGELFF
V: TRBV29-1
D: TRBD2
size: .
J: TRBJ2-2

DNA: TGTGCCAGCAGCTTACGGGTAGTAGAGACCCAGTACTTC
CDR3: CASSLRVVETQYF
V: TRBV7-8
D: .
size: once
J: TRBJ2-5

DNA: TGTGCCAGCAGGGGTACAGGGGACGAGCAGTTCTTC
CDR3: CASRGTGDEQFF
V: TRBV7-9
D: TRBD1
size: once
J: TRBJ2-1

DNA: TGCGCCAGCAGTGAGACTCGTTTGAACGAGCAGTACTTC
CDR3: CASSETRLNEQYF
V: TRBV10-1
D: .
size: .
J: TRBJ2-7

DNA: TGTGCCACCACTTCGGCAGGTAGCACCGGGGAGCTGTTTTTT
CDR3: CATTSAGSTGELFF
V: TRBV27
D: .
size: .
J: TRBJ2-2

DNA: TGTGCCAGCAGCTTAGGAGGAAGAGGGACTAGCGGCAACACCGGGGAGCTGTTTTTT
CDR3: CASSLGGRGTSGNTGELFF
V: TRBV11-2
D: TRBD2
size: .
J: TRBJ2-2

DNA: TGTGCCAGCAGCTTAGCAGGGGGCAAGACTGAAGCTTTCTTT
CDR3: CASSLAGGKTEAFF
V: TRBV7-8
D: TRBD1
size: .
J: TRBJ1-1

DNA: TGTGCCAGTGGACCGGGACGGGGGCACGAGCAGTACTTC
CDR3: CASGPGRGHEQYF
V: TRBV27
D: .
size: .
J: TRBJ2-7

DNA: TGTGCCAGCAGCTACCACCGGGACAGGGCTGGAAACACCATATATTTT
CDR3: CASSYHRDRAGNTIYF
V: TRBV7-9
D: TRBD1
size: .
J: TRBJ1-3